This is a list of T cell receptor beta chains from one sample in a study of T cell responses to AZD1222 COVID-19 vaccine. Clones were read by immunoSEQ multiplex PCR, and TCRdb kept only the in-frame ones, dropping some. The sample contains more than 100,000 clones, about nine tenths of which appear only once. This specimen was peripheral blood, taken on day 0 of AZD1222 vaccination. Receptor source: an adult in good health. Each CDR3 is given with its conserved first and last residue. The D gene is left open where the match is weak. The size field is filled for only some rows; it gives once, few, many or a size class.

TRBJ2-1 | TRBV10-2 | TRBD1 | . | CASSLGQGAYNEQFF | TGCGCCAGCAGCCTAGGGCAGGGGGCCTACAATGAGCAGTTCTTC
TRBJ1-5 | TRBV7-2 | . | . | CASSFGVQRNQPQHF | TGTGCCAGCAGCTTTGGGGTCCAACGCAATCAGCCCCAGCATTTT
TRBJ2-1 | TRBV30 | . | . | CAWSADQRYNEQFF | TGTGCCTGGAGTGCGGACCAGCGGTACAATGAGCAGTTCTTC
TRBJ1-5 | TRBV2 | . | . | CASTGGYSNQPQHF | TGTGCCAGCACGGGAGGGTATAGCAATCAGCCCCAGCATTTT
TRBJ2-7 | TRBV7-9 | TRBD1 | . | CASSSSGTGVNEQYF | TGTGCCAGCAGCTCCTCCGGGACAGGGGTCAACGAGCAGTACTTC
TRBJ1-5 | TRBV18 | . | . | CASSARDQPQHF | TGTGCCAGCTCAGCGAGAGATCAGCCCCAGCATTTT
TRBJ2-7 | TRBV10-3 | . | . | CAIRGDSGDPYEQYF | TGTGCCATCAGGGGGGACTCCGGGGACCCCTACGAGCAGTACTTC
TRBJ1-5 | TRBV5-6 | . | . | CASSLFGQPQPQHF | TGTGCCAGCAGCTTGTTCGGCCAGCCGCAGCCCCAGCATTTT
TRBJ1-6 | TRBV6-2/TRBV6-3 | . | . | CASSRQRPTYNSPLHF | TGTGCCAGCAGCCGTCAGCGCCCTACCTATAATTCACCCCTCCACTTT
TRBJ1-4 | TRBV5-6 | . | . | CASSPSPFEPATNEKLFF | TGTGCCAGCAGCCCAAGCCCGTTCGAACCTGCAACTAATGAAAAACTGTTTTTT
TRBJ2-3 | TRBV5-1 | . | . | CASSLSEWDTQYF | TGCGCCAGCAGCTTGTCCGAGTGGGATACGCAGTATTTT
TRBJ1-2 | TRBV27 | . | . | CASSLSAATGSYGYTF | TGTGCCAGCAGTTTATCGGCCGCGACAGGAAGCTATGGCTACACCTTC
TRBJ2-7 | TRBV7-9 | TRBD1 | . | CASSSPGTGFAEQYF | TGTGCCAGCAGCTCTCCGGGGACAGGGTTCGCCGAGCAGTACTTC
TRBJ1-3 | TRBV27 | . | once | CASSLSGRRTSGNTIYF | TGTGCCAGCAGTTTATCAGGACGACGGACCTCTGGAAACACCATATATTTT
TRBJ2-5 | TRBV6-5 | TRBD1 | . | CASSYGQGGETQYF | TGTGCCAGCAGTTACGGACAGGGAGGAGAGACCCAGTACTTC
TRBJ1-5 | TRBV28 | TRBD1 | . | CASSLVQGDQPQHF | TGTGCCAGCAGTTTAGTGCAGGGGGATCAGCCCCAGCATTTT
TRBJ2-7 | TRBV7-6 | . | once | CASSRDGYEQYF | TGTGCCAGCAGCCGAGATGGATACGAGCAGTACTTC